This T cell receptor (beta chain) is drawn from a study of STAT5B mutations in CD4+ large granular lymphocyte leukemia. CDR1 and CDR2 (germline): ENHRY, SYGVKD. The CDR3 loop spans 12 amino acids. The V and J ends lost 4 bases and 8 bases, in that order; junction bases with no gene match: 1. Findings of the study overall: Data were not HLA-matched across samples. Compared with healthy controls (2/35), patient top clones favored TRBV06 (8/27). No patients shared main leukemic clonotypes, though roughly 25% appeared at low frequency elsewhere.

This clone was found a few times. What it binds is unknown. This was a survey-level run. Some clones are missing from TCRdb's copy, which holds only in-frame ones; the method was immunoSEQ multiplex PCR. The sample lists approximately 19,000 clones; roughly 77% were seen once. The rearrangement links TRBV10-3 to TRBJ2-1; 8 positions agree with TRBD2. The sequencing sample was made of CD4+ T cells from blood buffy coats. This TCR was sampled from a human donor in good health. The CDR3 region has the DNA TGTGCCATCAGTGGGACTAGCCATGAGCAGTTCTTC. It yields the protein CAISGTSHEQFF.